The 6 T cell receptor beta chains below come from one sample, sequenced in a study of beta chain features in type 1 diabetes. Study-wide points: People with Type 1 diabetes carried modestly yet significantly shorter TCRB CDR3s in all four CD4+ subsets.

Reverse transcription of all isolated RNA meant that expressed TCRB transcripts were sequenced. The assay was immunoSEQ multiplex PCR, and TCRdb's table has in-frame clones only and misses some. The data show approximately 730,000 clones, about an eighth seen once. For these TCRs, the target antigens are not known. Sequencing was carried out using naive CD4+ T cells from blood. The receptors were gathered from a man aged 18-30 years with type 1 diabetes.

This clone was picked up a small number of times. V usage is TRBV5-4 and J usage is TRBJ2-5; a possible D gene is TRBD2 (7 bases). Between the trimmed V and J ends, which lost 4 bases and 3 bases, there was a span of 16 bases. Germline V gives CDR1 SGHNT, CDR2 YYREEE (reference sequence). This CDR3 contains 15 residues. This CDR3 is CASSDKQGGKETQYF. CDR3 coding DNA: TGTGCCAGCAGCGATAAACAGGGAGGGAAAGAGACCCAGTACTTC.

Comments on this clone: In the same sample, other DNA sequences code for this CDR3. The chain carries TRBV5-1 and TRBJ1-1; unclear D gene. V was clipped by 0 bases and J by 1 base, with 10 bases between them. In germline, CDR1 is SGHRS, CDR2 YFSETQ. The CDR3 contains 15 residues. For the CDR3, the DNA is TGCGCCAGCAGCTTGGTAACGGGCCCGAACACTGAAGCTTTCTTT. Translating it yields CASSLVTGPNTEAFF.

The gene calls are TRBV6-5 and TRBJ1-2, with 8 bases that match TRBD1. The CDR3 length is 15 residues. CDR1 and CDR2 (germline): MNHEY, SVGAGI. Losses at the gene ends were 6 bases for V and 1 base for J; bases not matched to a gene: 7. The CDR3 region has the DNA TGTGCCAGCAGATCCGGACAGGGACATAACTATGGCTACACCTTC. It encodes CASRSGQGHNYGYTF.

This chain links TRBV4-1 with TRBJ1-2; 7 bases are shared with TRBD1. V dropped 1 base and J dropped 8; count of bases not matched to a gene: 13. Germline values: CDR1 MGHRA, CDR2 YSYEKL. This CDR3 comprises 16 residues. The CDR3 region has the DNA TGCGCCAGCAGCCAAGCGGGACAGAAAAAAGAAGGCGGCTACACCTTC. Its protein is CASSQAGQKKEGGYTF.

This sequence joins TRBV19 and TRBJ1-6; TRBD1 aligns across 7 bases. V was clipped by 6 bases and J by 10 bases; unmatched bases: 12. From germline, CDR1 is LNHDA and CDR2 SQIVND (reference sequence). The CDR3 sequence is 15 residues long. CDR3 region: CASSRWQGVRSPLHF. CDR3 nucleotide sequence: TGTGCCAGTAGCCGATGGCAGGGGGTTAGATCACCCCTCCACTTT.

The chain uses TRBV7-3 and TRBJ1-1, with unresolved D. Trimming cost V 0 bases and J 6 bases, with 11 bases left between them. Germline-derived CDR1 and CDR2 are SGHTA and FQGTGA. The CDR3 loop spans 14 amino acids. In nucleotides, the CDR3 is TGTGCCAGCAGCTTAACTATGGGTACTCCTGAAGCTTTCTTT. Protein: CASSLTMGTPEAFF.